In this sample, the clone carrying this TCR beta chain turned up a few times. Its antigen is unidentified. TCRdb's copy holds only in-frame clones and misses some; the assay was immunoSEQ multiplex PCR. The profile shows 65,000 to 70,000 clones, 80% to 90% of them singletons. This entry comes from a study of OX40 agonist ivuxolimab in advanced cancers. Study summary: Clinicians treated patients with ivuxolimab, an agonistic anti-OX40 (CD134) antibody. Partial responses occurred in Three dose-escalation patients, one with hepatocellular carcinoma and two with cutaneous melanoma. Study-level points and caveats: Averaging showed that CD8+ T cells had more expanded clones than CD4+ did. Certain nonresponding patients likewise had low normalized T-cell clonal expansion.

The sequence came from an adult with an advanced solid tumor such as melanoma, head and neck, liver or kidney cancer. The source was CD4+ or CD8+ T cells sorted from blood, collected in a trial of the OX40 agonist ivuxolimab.

The CDR3 coding sequence is TGTGCCAGCAGTGTGGGGATATTGAACACTGAAGCTTTCTTT. This translates into CASSVGILNTEAFF. The chain joins TRBV2 to TRBJ1-1; D remains ambiguous. This CDR3 is built from 14 residues. V was cut by 4 bases and J by 0 bases, with 9 bases left in between. In germline, CDR1 is SNHLY, CDR2 FYNNEI.